Each of the 3 T cell receptor beta chains below was sequenced from the same sample in a study of T cell changes during pregnancy in multiple sclerosis. TCRdb's copy holds only in-frame clones and misses some; the assay was immunoSEQ multiplex PCR. Here the sample spans some 69,000 clones, less than 95% being singletons. Sequenced here: peripheral blood, sampled in the second trimester of pregnancy. Receptor source: a female donor in good health, enrolled as a control in a pregnancy study.

This chain joins TRBV28 and TRBJ2-7, with TRBD1 matching 7 bases. The V and J ends lost 5 bases and 3 bases, in that order; junction bases with no gene match: 7. Germline assignment: CDR1 MDHEN and CDR2 SYDVKM. The CDR3 is 14 amino acids. The CDR3 region is CASSRWDSLYEQYF. The CDR3 DNA follows: TGTGCCAGCAGTCGATGGGACAGTCTCTACGAGCAGTACTTC.

The V and J genes are TRBV7-6 and TRBJ2-7; tentative D call: TRBD1 (6 bases). The CDR3 contains 15 residues. V shed 2 bases and J shed 2 bases, with 13 bases lying between them. The germline V gene encodes CDR1 SGHVS and CDR2 FNYEAQ. CDR3 bases: TGTGCCAGCAGCTTAATGGGGGCTGAGCCCTACGAGCAGTACTTC. Translation gives CASSLMGAEPYEQYF.

This chain uses TRBV5-8 with TRBJ2-1, with 11 bases fitting TRBD2. Germline-derived CDR1 and CDR2 are SGHTS and YDEGEE. This CDR3 contains 15 residues. Losses at the gene ends were 6 bases for V and 7 bases for J; bases not matched to a gene: 9. CDR3 in amino acids: CASNTGTSGFNEQFF. Written as DNA, the CDR3 is TGTGCCAGCAATACCGGGACTAGCGGTTTTAATGAGCAGTTCTTC.